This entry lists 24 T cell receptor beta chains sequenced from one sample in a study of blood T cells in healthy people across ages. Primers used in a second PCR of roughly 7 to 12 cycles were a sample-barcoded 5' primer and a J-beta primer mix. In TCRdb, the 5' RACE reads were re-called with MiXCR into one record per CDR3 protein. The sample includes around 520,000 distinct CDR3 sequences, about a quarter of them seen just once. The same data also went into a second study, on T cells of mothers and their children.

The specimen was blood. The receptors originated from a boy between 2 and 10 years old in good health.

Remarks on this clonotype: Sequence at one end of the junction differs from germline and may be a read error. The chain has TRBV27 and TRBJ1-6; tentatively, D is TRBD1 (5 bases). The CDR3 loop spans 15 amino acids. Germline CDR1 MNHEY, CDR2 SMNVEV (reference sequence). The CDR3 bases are TGTGCCAGCACCAGCGGAGGGGTCTATAATTCACCCTTCCACTTT. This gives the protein CASTSGGVYNSPFHF.

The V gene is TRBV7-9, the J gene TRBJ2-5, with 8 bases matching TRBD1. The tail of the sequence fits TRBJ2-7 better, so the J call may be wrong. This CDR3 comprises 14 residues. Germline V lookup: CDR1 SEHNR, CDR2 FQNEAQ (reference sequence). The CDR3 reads CASTGQGPSAEQYF. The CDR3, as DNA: TGTGCCAGCACCGGACAGGGCCCTTCCGCCGAGCAGTACTTC.

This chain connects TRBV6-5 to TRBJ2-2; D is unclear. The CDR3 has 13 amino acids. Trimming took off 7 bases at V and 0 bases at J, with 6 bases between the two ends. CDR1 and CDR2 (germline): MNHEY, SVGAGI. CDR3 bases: TGTGCCAGCACAAGGTCGAACACCGGGGAGCTGTTTTTT. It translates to CASTRSNTGELFF.

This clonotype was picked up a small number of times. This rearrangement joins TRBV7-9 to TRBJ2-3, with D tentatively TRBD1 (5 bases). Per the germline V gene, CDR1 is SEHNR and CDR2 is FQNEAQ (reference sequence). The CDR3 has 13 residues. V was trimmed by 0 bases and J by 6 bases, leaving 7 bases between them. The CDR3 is CASSLARADTQYF. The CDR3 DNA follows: TGTGCCAGCAGCTTAGCCAGGGCGGATACGCAGTATTTT.

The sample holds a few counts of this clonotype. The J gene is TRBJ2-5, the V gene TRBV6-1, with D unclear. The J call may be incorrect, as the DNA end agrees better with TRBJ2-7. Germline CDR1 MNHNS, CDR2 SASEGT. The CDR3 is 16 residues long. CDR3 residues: CASTPERTYWAYEQYF. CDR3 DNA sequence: TGTGCCAGCACCCCGGAAAGAACCTATTGGGCCTACGAGCAGTACTTC.

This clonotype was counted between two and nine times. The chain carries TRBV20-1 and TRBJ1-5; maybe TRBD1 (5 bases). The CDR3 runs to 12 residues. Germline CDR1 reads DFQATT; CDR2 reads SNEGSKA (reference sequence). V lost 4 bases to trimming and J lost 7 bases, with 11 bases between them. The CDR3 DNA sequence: TGCAGTGCTAAAGGTGGGGGACAGCCCCAGCATTTT. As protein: CSAKGGGQPQHF.

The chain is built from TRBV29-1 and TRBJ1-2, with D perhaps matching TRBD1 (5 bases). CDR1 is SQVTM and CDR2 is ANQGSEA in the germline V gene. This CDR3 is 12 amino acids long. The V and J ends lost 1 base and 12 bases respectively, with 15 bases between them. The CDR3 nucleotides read TGCAGCGTTGAAGTAGAGAGGGGAAGGAACACCTTC. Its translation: CSVEVERGRNTF.

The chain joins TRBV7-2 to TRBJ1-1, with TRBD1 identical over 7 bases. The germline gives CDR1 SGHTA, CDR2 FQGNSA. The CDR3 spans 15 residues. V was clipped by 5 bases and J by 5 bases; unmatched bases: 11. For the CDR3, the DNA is TGTGCCAGCAGCCTGACCCACAGGGGAATGACTGAAGCTTTCTTT. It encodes CASSLTHRGMTEAFF.

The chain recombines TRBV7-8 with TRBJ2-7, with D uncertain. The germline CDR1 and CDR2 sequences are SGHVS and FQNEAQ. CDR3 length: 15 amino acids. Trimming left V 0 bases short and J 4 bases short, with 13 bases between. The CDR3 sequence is CASSLAGPLTYEQYF. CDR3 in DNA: TGTGCCAGCAGCTTAGCCGGGCCCCTCACTTACGAGCAGTACTTC.

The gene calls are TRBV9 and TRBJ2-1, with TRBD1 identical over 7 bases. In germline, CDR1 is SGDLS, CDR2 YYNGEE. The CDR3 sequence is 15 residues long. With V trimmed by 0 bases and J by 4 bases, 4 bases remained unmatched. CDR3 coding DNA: TGTGCCAGCAGCGTAGGAGGGGGCTATTACAATGAGCAGTTCTTC. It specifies CASSVGGGYYNEQFF.

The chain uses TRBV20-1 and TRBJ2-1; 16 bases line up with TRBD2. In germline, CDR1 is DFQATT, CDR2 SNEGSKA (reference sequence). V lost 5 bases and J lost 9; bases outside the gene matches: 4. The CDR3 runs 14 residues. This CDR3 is CSAAGTSGRAEQFF. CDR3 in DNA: TGCAGTGCTGCCGGGACTAGCGGGAGGGCTGAGCAGTTCTTC.

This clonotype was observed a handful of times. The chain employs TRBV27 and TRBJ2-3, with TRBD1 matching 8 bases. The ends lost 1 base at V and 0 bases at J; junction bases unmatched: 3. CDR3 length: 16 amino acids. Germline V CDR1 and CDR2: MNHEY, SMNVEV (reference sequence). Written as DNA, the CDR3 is TGTGCCAGCAGTTTATTTGGGACAGGAAGCACAGATACGCAGTATTTT. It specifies CASSLFGTGSTDTQYF.

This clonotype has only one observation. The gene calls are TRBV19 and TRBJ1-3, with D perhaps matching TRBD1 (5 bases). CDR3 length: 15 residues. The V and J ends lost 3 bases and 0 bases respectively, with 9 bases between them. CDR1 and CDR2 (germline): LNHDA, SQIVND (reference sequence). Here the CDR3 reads CASSITGASGNTIYF. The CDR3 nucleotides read TGTGCCAGTAGTATCACAGGAGCCTCTGGAAACACCATATATTTT.

The CDR3 sequence: CASSFRTGYNGYTF. DNA of the CDR3: TGCGCCAGCAGCTTTCGGACAGGGTATAATGGCTACACCTTC. The V gene is TRBV5-1, the J gene TRBJ1-2, with 8 bases aligning to TRBD1. The CDR3 extends over 14 amino acids. Losses at the gene ends were 2 bases for V and 6 bases for J; bases not matched to a gene: 6. The germline gives CDR1 SGHRS, CDR2 YFSETQ.

CDR3 sequence: CSVGERAEAFF. CDR3 coding DNA: TGCAGCGTGGGAGAACGGGCTGAAGCTTTCTTT. The V gene is TRBV29-1, the J gene TRBJ1-1, with D unresolved. Germline CDR1 is SQVTM and CDR2 is ANQGSEA. The CDR3 runs to 11 residues. V gave up 6 bases and J gave up 6 bases, with 11 bases separating them. Full variable domain (outside the CDR3, taken from reference TRBV29-1 and TRBJ1-1): SAVISQKPSRDICQRGTSLTIQCQVDSQVTMMFWYRQQPGQSLTLIATANQGSEATYESGFVIDKFPISRPNLTFSTLTVSNMSPEDSSIYLCSVGERAEAFFGQGTRLTVV.

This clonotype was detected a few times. The CDR3 sequence: CASSLDISSYEQYF. The CDR3 DNA follows: TGTGCCAGCAGCCTCGACATTAGCTCCTACGAGCAGTACTTC. The chain couples TRBV5-5 to TRBJ2-5, with unresolved D. The end of the DNA fits TRBJ2-7 better, so the J call may be wrong. The germline V gene has CDR1 SGHKS and CDR2 YYEKEE (reference sequence). The CDR3 is made up of 14 amino acids.

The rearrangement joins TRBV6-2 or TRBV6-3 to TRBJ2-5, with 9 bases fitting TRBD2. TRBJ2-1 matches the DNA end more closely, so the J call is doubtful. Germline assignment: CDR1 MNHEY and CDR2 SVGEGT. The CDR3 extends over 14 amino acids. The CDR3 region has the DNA TGTGCCAGCAGTCGGATAGCGGGAGAGAATGAGCAGTTCTTC. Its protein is CASSRIAGENEQFF.

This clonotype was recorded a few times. The CDR3 DNA sequence: TGCAGTGCTAGTTGGATAGCGGGAAACCAAGAGACCCAGTACTTC. Its translation is CSASWIAGNQETQYF. The genes are TRBV20-1 and TRBJ2-5; TRBD2 matches at 8 bases. CDR1 DFQATT and CDR2 SNEGSKA come from the germline V gene (reference sequence). The CDR3 consists of 15 residues. V dropped 3 bases and J dropped 0; count of bases not matched to a gene: 6.

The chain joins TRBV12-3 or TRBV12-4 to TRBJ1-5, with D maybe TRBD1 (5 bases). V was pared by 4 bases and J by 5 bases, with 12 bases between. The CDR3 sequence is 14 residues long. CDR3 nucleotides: TGTGCCAGCAGTTCCCGGGACGGCGATCAGCCCCAGCATTTT. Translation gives CASSSRDGDQPQHF.

The CDR3 protein is CASSLGTTATNEKLFF. Here the CDR3 DNA reads TGTGCCAGCAGCTTAGGGACAACTGCAACTAATGAAAAACTGTTTTTT. The V gene is TRBV7-4, the J gene TRBJ1-4; possibly TRBD1 for D (5 bases). The CDR3 loop spans 16 amino acids. CDR1 is SGHVT, CDR2 SQSDAQ, per germline. V shed 1 base and J shed 0 bases, with 9 bases lying between them.

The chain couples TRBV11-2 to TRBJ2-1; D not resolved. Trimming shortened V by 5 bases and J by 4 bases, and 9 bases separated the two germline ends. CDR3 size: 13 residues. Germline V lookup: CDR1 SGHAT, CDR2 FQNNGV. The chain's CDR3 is CASSRLRYNEQFF. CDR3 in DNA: TGTGCCAGCAGCCGGTTGCGTTACAATGAGCAGTTCTTC.

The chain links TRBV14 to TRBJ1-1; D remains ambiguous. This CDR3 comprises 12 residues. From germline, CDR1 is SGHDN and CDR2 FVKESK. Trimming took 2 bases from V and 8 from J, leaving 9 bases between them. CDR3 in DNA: TGTGCCAGCAGCCAATTGGACGGGGAAGCTTTCTTT. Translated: CASSQLDGEAFF.

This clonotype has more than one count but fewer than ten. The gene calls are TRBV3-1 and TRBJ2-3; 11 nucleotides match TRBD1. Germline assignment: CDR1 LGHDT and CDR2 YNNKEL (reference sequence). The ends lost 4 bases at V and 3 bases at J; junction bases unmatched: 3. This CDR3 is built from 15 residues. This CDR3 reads CASSPRDRGTDTQYF. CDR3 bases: TGTGCCAGCAGCCCCCGGGACAGGGGGACAGATACGCAGTATTTT.

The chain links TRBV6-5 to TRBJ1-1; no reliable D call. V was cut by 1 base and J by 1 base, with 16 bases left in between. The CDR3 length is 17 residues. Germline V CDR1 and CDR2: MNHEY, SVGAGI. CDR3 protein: CASSYWVGGSTNTEAFF. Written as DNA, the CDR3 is TGTGCCAGCAGTTACTGGGTTGGAGGAAGCACGAACACTGAAGCTTTCTTT.